This T cell receptor beta chain was captured in a study of cytomegalovirus exposure and HLA in healthy donors. Whole-study findings and limits: Later, an analysis found that common viral pathogens appeared to be linked with several of the most significant clusters.

The primer mix had 60 Vbeta and 13 Jbeta primers. TCRdb keeps only in-frame clones here, not all; method: immunoSEQ multiplex PCR. The table shows about 140,000 clones, with about 70% occurring only once. The germline V and J ends were trimmed by 6 bases and 0 bases, with 14 bases remaining between them. The CDR3 is made up of 16 amino acids. Germline lookup yields CDR1 LNHDA and CDR2 SQIVND (reference sequence). Details on this clone: Its antigen is not identified.

Sequencing was done on a sample of PBMCs. This sequence joins TRBV19 and TRBJ2-2; maybe TRBD1 (6 bases). This TCR was recovered from a man aged 18-30 years in good health and CMV-seronegative. The DNA of the CDR3 is TGTGCCAGTAGACCCGACGGGACAACGAACACCGGGGAGCTGTTTTTT. Its translation is CASRPDGTTNTGELFF.